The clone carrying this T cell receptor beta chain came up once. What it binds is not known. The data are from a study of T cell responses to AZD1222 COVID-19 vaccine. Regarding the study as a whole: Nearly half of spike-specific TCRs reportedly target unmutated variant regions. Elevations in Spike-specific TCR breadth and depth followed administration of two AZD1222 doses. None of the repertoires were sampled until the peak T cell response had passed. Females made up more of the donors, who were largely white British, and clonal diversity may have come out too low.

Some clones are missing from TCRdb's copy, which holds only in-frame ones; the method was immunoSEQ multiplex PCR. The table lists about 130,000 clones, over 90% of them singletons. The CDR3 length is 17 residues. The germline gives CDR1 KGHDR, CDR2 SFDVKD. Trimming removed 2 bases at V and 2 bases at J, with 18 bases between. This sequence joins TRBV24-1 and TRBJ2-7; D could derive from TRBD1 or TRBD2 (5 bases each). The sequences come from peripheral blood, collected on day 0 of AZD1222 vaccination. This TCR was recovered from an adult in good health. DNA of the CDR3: TGTGCCACCAGTGATTCTTCAGAGGGGACCTCCCCCTACGAGCAGTACTTC. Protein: CATSDSSEGTSPYEQYF.